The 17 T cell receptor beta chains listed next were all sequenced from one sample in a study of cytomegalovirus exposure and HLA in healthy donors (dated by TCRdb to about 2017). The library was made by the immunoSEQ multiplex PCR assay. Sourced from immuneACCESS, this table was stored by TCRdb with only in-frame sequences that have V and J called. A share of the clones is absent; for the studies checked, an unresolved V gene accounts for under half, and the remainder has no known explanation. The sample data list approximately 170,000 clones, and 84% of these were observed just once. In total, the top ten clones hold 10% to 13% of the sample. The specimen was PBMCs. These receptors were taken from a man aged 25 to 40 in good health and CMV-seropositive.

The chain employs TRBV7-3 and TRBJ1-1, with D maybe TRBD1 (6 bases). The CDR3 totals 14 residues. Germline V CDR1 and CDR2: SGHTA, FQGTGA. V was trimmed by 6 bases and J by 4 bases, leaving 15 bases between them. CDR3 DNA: TGTGCCAGCAGTCTTAATGGGGGCCTCACTGAAGCTTTCTTT. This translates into CASSLNGGLTEAFF.

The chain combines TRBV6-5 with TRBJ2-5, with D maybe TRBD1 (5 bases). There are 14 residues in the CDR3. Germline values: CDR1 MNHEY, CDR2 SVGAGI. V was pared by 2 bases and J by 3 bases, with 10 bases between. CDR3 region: CASSYLGREETQYF. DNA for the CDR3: TGTGCCAGCAGTTACCTGGGCAGGGAAGAGACCCAGTACTTC.

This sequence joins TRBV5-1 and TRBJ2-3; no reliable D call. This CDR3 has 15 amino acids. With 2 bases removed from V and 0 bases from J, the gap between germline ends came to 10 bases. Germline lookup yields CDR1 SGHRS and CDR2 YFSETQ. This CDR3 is CASSLGDSSTDTQYF. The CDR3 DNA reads TGCGCCAGCAGCTTAGGAGACTCTAGCACAGATACGCAGTATTTT.

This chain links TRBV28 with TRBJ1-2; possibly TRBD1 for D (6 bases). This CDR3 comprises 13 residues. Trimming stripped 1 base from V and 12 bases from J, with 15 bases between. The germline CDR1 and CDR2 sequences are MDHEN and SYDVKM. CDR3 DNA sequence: TGTGCCAGCAGTTTATTGGATCGCAGGGACAACACCTTC. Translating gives CASSLLDRRDNTF.

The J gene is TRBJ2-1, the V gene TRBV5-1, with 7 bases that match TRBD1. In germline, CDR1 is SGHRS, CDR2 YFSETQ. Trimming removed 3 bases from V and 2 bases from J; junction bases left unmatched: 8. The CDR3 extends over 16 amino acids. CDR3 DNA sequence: TGCGCCAGCAGCTACCTCGGGACAGCCCCCTACAATGAGCAGTTCTTC. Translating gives CASSYLGTAPYNEQFF.

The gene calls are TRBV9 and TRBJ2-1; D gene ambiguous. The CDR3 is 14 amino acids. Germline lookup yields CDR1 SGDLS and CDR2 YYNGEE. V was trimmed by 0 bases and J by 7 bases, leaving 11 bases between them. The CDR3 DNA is TGTGCCAGCAGCGTAGTTACAGAGAATAATGAGCAGTTCTTC. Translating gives CASSVVTENNEQFF.

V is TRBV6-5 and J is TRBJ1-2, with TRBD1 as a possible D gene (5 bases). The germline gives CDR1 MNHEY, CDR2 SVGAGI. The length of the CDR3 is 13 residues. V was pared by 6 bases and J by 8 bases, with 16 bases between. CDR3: CASSFGQGIGYTF. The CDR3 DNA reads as TGTGCCAGCAGCTTCGGACAAGGTATAGGCTACACCTTC.

CDR3 loop: CASSFRREVGTEAFF. The CDR3 DNA reads TGTGCCAGCAGCTTCCGCAGGGAAGTAGGCACTGAAGCTTTCTTT. This chain connects TRBV5-4 to TRBJ1-1; D perhaps matches TRBD1 (5 bases). Germline V CDR1 and CDR2: SGHNT, YYREEE (reference sequence). The V end was cut by 2 bases, the J end by 4 bases, with 15 bases between. The CDR3 runs to 15 residues.

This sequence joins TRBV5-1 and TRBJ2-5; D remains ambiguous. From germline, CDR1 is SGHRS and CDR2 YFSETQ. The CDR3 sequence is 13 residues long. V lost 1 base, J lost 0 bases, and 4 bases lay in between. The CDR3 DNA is TGCGCCAGCAGCTTGTCAAACCAAGAGACCCAGTACTTC. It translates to CASSLSNQETQYF.

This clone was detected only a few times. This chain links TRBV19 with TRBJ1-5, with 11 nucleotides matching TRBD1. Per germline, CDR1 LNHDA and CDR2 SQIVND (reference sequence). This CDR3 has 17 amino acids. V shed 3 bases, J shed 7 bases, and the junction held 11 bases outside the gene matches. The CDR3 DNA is TGTGCCAGTAGTATTTTTGGGGGACAGGGGGAGAGGCAGCCCCAGCATTTT. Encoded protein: CASSIFGGQGERQPQHF.

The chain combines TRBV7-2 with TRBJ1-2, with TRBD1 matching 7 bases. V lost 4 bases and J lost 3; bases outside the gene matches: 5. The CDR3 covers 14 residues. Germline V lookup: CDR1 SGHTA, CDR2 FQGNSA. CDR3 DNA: TGTGCCAGCAGCTCCCGGGACAGTTACTATGGCTACACCTTC. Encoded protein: CASSSRDSYYGYTF.

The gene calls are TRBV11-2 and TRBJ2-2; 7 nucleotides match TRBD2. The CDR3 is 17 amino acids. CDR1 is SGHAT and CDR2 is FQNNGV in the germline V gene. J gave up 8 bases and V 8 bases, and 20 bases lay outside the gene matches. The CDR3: CASRSIGASGYGGELFF. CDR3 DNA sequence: TGTGCCAGCCGGAGCATAGGGGCTAGCGGCTACGGGGGGGAGCTGTTTTTT.

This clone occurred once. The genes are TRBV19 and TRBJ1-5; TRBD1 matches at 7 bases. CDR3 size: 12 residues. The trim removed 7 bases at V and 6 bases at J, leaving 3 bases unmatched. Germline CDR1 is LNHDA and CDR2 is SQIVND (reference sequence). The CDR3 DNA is TGTGCCAGTATCGGGACAGCTCAGCCCCAGCATTTT. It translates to CASIGTAQPQHF.

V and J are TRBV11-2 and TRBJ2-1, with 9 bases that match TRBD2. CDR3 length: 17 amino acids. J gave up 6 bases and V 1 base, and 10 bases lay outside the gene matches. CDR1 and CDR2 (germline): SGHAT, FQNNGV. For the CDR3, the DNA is TGTGCCAGCAGCTTAGTACCCCTACAGCGGGGGGCCAATGAGCAGTTCTTC. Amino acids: CASSLVPLQRGANEQFF.

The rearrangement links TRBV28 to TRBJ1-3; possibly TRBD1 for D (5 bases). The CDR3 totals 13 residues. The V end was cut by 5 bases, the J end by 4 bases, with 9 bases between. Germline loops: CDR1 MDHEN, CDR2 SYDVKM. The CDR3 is CASSDSGGNTIYF. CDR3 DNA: TGTGCCAGCAGTGACTCAGGGGGAAACACCATATATTTT.

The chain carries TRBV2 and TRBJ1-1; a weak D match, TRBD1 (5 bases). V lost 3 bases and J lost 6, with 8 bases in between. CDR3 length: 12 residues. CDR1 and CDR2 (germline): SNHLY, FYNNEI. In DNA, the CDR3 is TGTGCCAGCAGTGAGGCGGGGGCTGAAGCTTTCTTT. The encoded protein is CASSEAGAEAFF.

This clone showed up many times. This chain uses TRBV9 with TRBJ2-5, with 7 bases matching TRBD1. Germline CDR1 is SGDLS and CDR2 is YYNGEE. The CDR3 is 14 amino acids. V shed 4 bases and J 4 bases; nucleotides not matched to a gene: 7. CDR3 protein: CASSTQGETETQYF. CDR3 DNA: TGTGCCAGCAGCACGCAGGGGGAAACAGAGACCCAGTACTTC. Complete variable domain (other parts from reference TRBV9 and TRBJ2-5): DSGVTQTPKHLITATGQRVTLRCSPRSGDLSVYWYQQSLDQGLQFLIQYYNGEERAKGNILERFSAQQFPDLHSELNLSSLELGDSALYFCASSTQGETETQYFGPGTRLLVL.